What follows describes a single TCR beta chain. Germline loops: CDR1 SGHDT, CDR2 YYEEEE. The V segment lost 2 bases and the J segment 5 bases; nucleotides outside the gene matches: 7. This CDR3 is built from 15 residues. This sample is part of a study of identical twins. TCRdb processed the 5' RACE reads anew with MiXCR; each CDR3 protein has one entry. Of roughly 1.6 million distinct CDR3 sequences in the sample, less than 35% are singletons; the top ten hold under 0.35%. The chain links TRBV5-6 to TRBJ2-1; 7 bases fit TRBD1. Material: cord blood. This receptor was obtained from a newborn girl in good health. CDR3 sequence (DNA): TGTGCCAGCAGCTTAGACAGGGTAACACACAATGAGCAGTTCTTC. Translating it yields CASSLDRVTHNEQFF. Using reference TRBV5-6 and TRBJ2-1 for the parts outside the CDR3, the full variable domain is DAGVTQSPTHLIKTRGQQVTLRCSPKSGHDTVSWYQQALGQGPQFIFQYYEEEERQRGNFPDRFSGHQFPNYSSELNVNALLLGDSALYLCASSLDRVTHNEQFFGPGTRLTVL.